The next 6 T cell receptor beta chains were all read from a single sample in a study of T cell clonality in common variable immunodeficiency. The table came from immunoSEQ multiplex PCR; TCRdb's copy has only in-frame clones and leaves some out. Singletons are absent from the sample, which has tens of thousands of clones. Sequenced material: peripheral blood mononuclear cells. The receptors derive from a person aged 18 to 75 in good health.

This clone was observed at least ten times. Read coverage stops 3 residues before the CDR3 terminus; the germline J gene supplies the remainder. This chain links TRBV10-3 with TRBJ2-7, with a tentative D call TRBD1 (5 bases). The V end lost 3 bases, the J end lost 5 bases, and 8 bases lay between the germline ends. Germline CDR1 is ENHRY and CDR2 is SYGVKD. CDR3 length: 12 amino acids. The sequenced CDR3 bases are TGTGCCATCAGTGACGCAGGGAACGAG. Translated, it gives CAISDAGNE. From start to end, the CDR3 is CAISDAGNEQYF.

This clone has a handful of counts. The read stops 3 residues short of the end of the CDR3; the missing end is completed from the germline J gene. The chain recombines TRBV7-6 with TRBJ2-7; possible D gene TRBD1, 5 bases. Germline V gene lookup returns CDR1 SGHVS and CDR2 FNYEAQ. V gave up 2 bases and J gave up 1 base, with 21 bases separating them. This CDR3 has 18 residues. The CDR3 DNA, read in part, is TGTGCCAGCAGCTTAAGGTTTCCGTCACAGGAATTGTCCTACGAG. It specifies CASSLRFPSQELSYE. The full CDR3 reads CASSLRFPSQELSYEQYF.

In its sample, this clone was seen many times. Sequencing ends 3 residues short of the CDR3 end; the germline J gene provides the rest. The gene calls are TRBV13 and TRBJ1-1; D ambiguous. This CDR3 spans 14 amino acids. The V end lost 0 bases, the J end lost 5 bases, and 10 bases lay between the germline ends. The germline V gene encodes CDR1 PRHDT and CDR2 FYEKMQ (reference sequence). Partial CDR3 DNA: TGTGCCAGCAGCTTAGGGGAGTGGGCGACTGAA. Protein product: CASSLGEWATE. The entire CDR3 protein reads CASSLGEWATEAFF.

This clone was observed many times. The CDR3 here is CSARDLRVKTGGENGYTF. The sequenced CDR3 bases are TGCAGTGCTAGAGATCTACGGGTCAAGACAGGGGGCGAGAATGGC. The V and J genes are TRBV20-1 and TRBJ1-2, with 10 bases identical to TRBD1. From the germline J gene comes the end of the CDR3, since the read stops 3 residues before it. The CDR3 covers 18 residues. Trimming took 0 bases from V and 6 from J; bases not matched to a gene: 16. CDR1 is DFQATT and CDR2 is SNEGSKA in the germline V gene (reference sequence).

This clone showed up many times. With the read ending 3 residues before the CDR3 end, the germline J gene is used to fill in that end. This sequence joins TRBV2 and TRBJ2-5; 10 bases fit TRBD2. The CDR3 is made up of 15 amino acids. V shed 7 bases and J 4 bases; nucleotides not matched to a gene: 9. Germline CDR1 and CDR2: SNHLY and FYNNEI. The part of the CDR3 DNA that was read is TGTGCCAGCACCTTAGCGGGGGGTCGCTCAGAGACC. Amino acids: CASTLAGGRSET. The full CDR3 is CASTLAGGRSETQYF.

This clone has at least ten counts. The CDR3 is cut off 3 residues early in the read; its end comes from the germline J gene. The chain couples TRBV30 to TRBJ2-5; tentative D call: TRBD2 (6 bases). This CDR3 contains 11 residues. V was shortened by 3 bases and J by 4 bases, with 6 bases between the two germline ends. Looked up from germline, CDR1 is GTSNPN and CDR2 is SVGIG (reference sequence). CDR3 sequence: CAWRTRETQYF. Partial CDR3 DNA: TGTGCCTGGAGGACTAGAGAGACC. Looking up the rest from reference TRBV30 and TRBJ2-5 gives the full variable domain: SQTIHQWPATLVQPVGSPLSLECTVEGTSNPNLYWYRQAAGRGLQLLFYSVGIGQISSEVPQNLSASRPQDRQFILSSKKLLLSDSGFYLCAWRTRETQYFGPGTRLLVL.